This TCR beta chain is drawn from a study of cytomegalovirus exposure and HLA in healthy donors. General study findings and limits: When presence/absence was analysed, sequencing depth was taken to be roughly uniform across donors. A previous analysis found most TCR beta V segments productive roughly 90% or roughly 30% of the time.

CDR1 is MNHNS, CDR2 SASEGT, per germline. The CDR3 sequence is 14 residues long. V lost 4 bases to trimming and J lost 7 bases; unmatched junction nucleotides: 7. It was with 60 Vbeta and 13 Jbeta primers that the PCR ran. The method was immunoSEQ multiplex PCR; TCRdb's version includes in-frame clones alone and lacks a portion of them. The sample shows approximately 91,000 clones, 64% of them seen only once. Only a few counts were recorded for this clone. The target antigen is unknown. The clonotype originates from a human donor in good health. The sample comprised PBMCs. The rearrangement uses TRBV6-1 and TRBJ1-5; 7 nucleotides agree with TRBD1. The CDR3 sequence: CASSANRGYQPQHF. In DNA, the CDR3 is TGTGCCAGCAGTGCCAACAGGGGCTACCAGCCCCAGCATTTT.